The entry below gives a single T cell receptor beta chain sequence along with its context. This specimen belongs to a study of blood T cell repertoires in COVID-19. There are 15 residues in the CDR3. The repertoire was sequenced with immunoSEQ multiplex PCR; TCRdb's copy has only in-frame clones and lacks some. The table shows under 150,000 clones, with 80% to 85% occurring only once. Specimen: PBMCs or T cells enriched from blood (not recorded which). The V gene is TRBV21-1, the J gene TRBJ1-6. TRBV21-1 is a known pseudogene. The source of this sequence is a man aged 25 to 45 who had recovered from COVID-19. CDR3 nucleotide sequence: TGTGCCAGCATCCAGGGAGGGACATTGAAAGAGGCCCTCCACTTT. Translated, it gives CASIQGGTLKEALHF.